These T cell receptor beta chains were read from a single sample in a study of T cell responses to AZD1222 COVID-19 vaccine. Clones were sequenced by immunoSEQ multiplex PCR, and TCRdb holds only the in-frame ones, with some missing. The table records 100,000 to 150,000 clones, roughly 92% of them present only once. Here the sequenced sample was peripheral blood, taken 28 days after the second AZD1222 dose. Source of these receptors: an adult who received the AZD1222 COVID-19 vaccine. CDR3s include the opening cysteine and the closing phenylalanine or tryptophan. D genes are given only for firm matches. Size tells how often a clone was seen (once, few, many) or the class of an expanded clone, and some rows leave it out.

DNA: TGTGCCACCAGCAGGGGCCCAAATTCACCCCTCCACTTT
CDR3: CATSRGPNSPLHF
J: TRBJ1-6
size: few
V: TRBV15
D: .

DNA: TGTGCCAGTAGGACTAGCGGAGCCCTCAATGAGCAGTTCTTC
CDR3: CASRTSGALNEQFF
J: TRBJ2-1
size: .
V: TRBV6-5
D: TRBD2

DNA: TGCGCCAGCAGCCAAGATACAGCGCGTTACGAGCAGTACTTC
CDR3: CASSQDTARYEQYF
J: TRBJ2-7
size: .
V: TRBV4-3
D: .

DNA: TGTGCCACCAGCCGAGCCGGGGAGACCCAGTACTTC
CDR3: CATSRAGETQYF
J: TRBJ2-5
size: .
V: TRBV15
D: .

DNA: TGTGCCAGCAGCTTAGGGACATCTACAACTAATGAAAAACTGTTTTTT
CDR3: CASSLGTSTTNEKLFF
J: TRBJ1-4
size: once
V: TRBV7-9
D: .

DNA: TGTGCCAGCAGCCGACCGGATGACACAGATACGCAGTATTTT
CDR3: CASSRPDDTDTQYF
J: TRBJ2-3
size: .
V: TRBV3-1/TRBV3-2
D: .

DNA: TGTGCCAGCAGCTCTCGGACAGCTAATCAGCCCCAGCATTTT
CDR3: CASSSRTANQPQHF
J: TRBJ1-5
size: .
V: TRBV6-5
D: .

DNA: TGTGCCAGCAGATTAACAGGGGGGACCGGGGAGCTGTTTTTT
CDR3: CASRLTGGTGELFF
J: TRBJ2-2
size: .
V: TRBV11-3
D: TRBD1

DNA: TGTGCCAGCAGTCCCCCAGTGAACACTGAAGCTTTCTTT
CDR3: CASSPPVNTEAFF
J: TRBJ1-1
size: .
V: TRBV28
D: .

DNA: TGTGCCAGCACCGACCAAAGAACAGGGTGGAGGGACACCGGGGAGCTGTTTTTT
CDR3: CASTDQRTGWRDTGELFF
J: TRBJ2-2
size: .
V: TRBV28
D: .

DNA: TGCAGTGCTAGTAAAGGGGGAAGTCCAGAGACCCAGTACTTC
CDR3: CSASKGGSPETQYF
J: TRBJ2-5
size: .
V: TRBV20-1
D: .

DNA: TGTGCCAGCAGTGAGACCACCTGGGCAGGGGGCAACAATGAGCAGTTCTTC
CDR3: CASSETTWAGGNNEQFF
J: TRBJ2-1
size: .
V: TRBV6-1
D: TRBD1

DNA: TGTGCCAGCAGCTTTGGGACAGGGGGCGCGGTCGCAGATACGCAGTATTTT
CDR3: CASSFGTGGAVADTQYF
J: TRBJ2-3
size: .
V: TRBV7-2
D: TRBD1

DNA: TGCAGTGCTCGGACTAGTTTCGGGCAGTTCTTC
CDR3: CSARTSFGQFF
J: TRBJ2-1
size: .
V: TRBV20-1
D: TRBD2

DNA: TGTGCCAGCAGCCAAGGATCCCTACAGGGACTGGGCGAGCAGTACTTC
CDR3: CASSQGSLQGLGEQYF
J: TRBJ2-7
size: .
V: TRBV3-1/TRBV3-2
D: .

DNA: TGTGCCAGCAGTTACACCTCAGGACAGGGGTTGGAGACCCAGTACTTC
CDR3: CASSYTSGQGLETQYF
J: TRBJ2-5
size: .
V: TRBV6-2/TRBV6-3
D: TRBD1

DNA: TGTGCCAGCAGTTACATCAGGTTGGATCAGCCCCAGCATTTT
CDR3: CASSYIRLDQPQHF
J: TRBJ1-5
size: once
V: TRBV6-2/TRBV6-3
D: .

DNA: TGTGCCAGCAGTGGGACAGGTACCTACAATGAGCAGTTCTTC
CDR3: CASSGTGTYNEQFF
J: TRBJ2-1
size: .
V: TRBV2
D: TRBD1

DNA: TGTGCCAGTAGTATAGGAGACAGACATAATGAAAAACTGTTTTTT
CDR3: CASSIGDRHNEKLFF
J: TRBJ1-4
size: .
V: TRBV19
D: .

DNA: TGTGCCAGCAGCCCTCCTGAAACTGCGAACACCGGGGAGCTGTTTTTT
CDR3: CASSPPETANTGELFF
J: TRBJ2-2
size: .
V: TRBV11-3
D: .

DNA: TGTGCCATCAGTGAGCACTTAGGCTTAACCGGGGAGCTGTTTTTT
CDR3: CAISEHLGLTGELFF
J: TRBJ2-2
size: .
V: TRBV10-3
D: .

DNA: TGCGCCAGCAGCCAAGATTACAGCGGGGGGGTTAAACGCTACGAGCAGTACTTC
CDR3: CASSQDYSGGVKRYEQYF
J: TRBJ2-7
size: .
V: TRBV4-3
D: TRBD2

DNA: TGTGCCAGTTCCGGGACAGGGACCCAGCCCCAGCATTTT
CDR3: CASSGTGTQPQHF
J: TRBJ1-5
size: .
V: TRBV19
D: TRBD1

DNA: TGTGCCAGCAGCTTAGCAGGGCGCTATGGCTACACCTTC
CDR3: CASSLAGRYGYTF
J: TRBJ1-2
size: .
V: TRBV7-2
D: .

DNA: TGTGCCAGCCAGGGACAGGGCTATTCACCCCTCCACTTT
CDR3: CASQGQGYSPLHF
J: TRBJ1-6
size: .
V: TRBV6-5
D: TRBD1

DNA: TGCGCCAGCAGCCAAGAGGTAGCGGGAGGCGCGGATACGCAGTATTTT
CDR3: CASSQEVAGGADTQYF
J: TRBJ2-3
size: .
V: TRBV4-3
D: TRBD2

DNA: TGTGCCAGCCAGGGACTAGCGGGGCCTGGGACCCAGTACTTC
CDR3: CASQGLAGPGTQYF
J: TRBJ2-5
size: once
V: TRBV6-5
D: TRBD2

DNA: TGTGCCAGCAGCTTAATACCGGGGGGGCTTGATGGCTACACCTTC
CDR3: CASSLIPGGLDGYTF
J: TRBJ1-2
size: .
V: TRBV7-3
D: .

DNA: TGTGCCAGCAGCTCGGGACTAGCGGGCCACGAGCAGTACTTC
CDR3: CASSSGLAGHEQYF
J: TRBJ2-7
size: .
V: TRBV7-3
D: TRBD2

DNA: TGTGCCTGGGACCCAGGGTTAAGGGAGACCCAGTACTTC
CDR3: CAWDPGLRETQYF
J: TRBJ2-5
size: .
V: TRBV30
D: .

DNA: TGTGCCAGCAGTCCTAGCCCGGGGGCGTTCCGTTTTGCCTACGAGCAGTACTTC
CDR3: CASSPSPGAFRFAYEQYF
J: TRBJ2-7
size: once
V: TRBV28
D: .

DNA: TGTGCCAGCAGCCCGAGAATGAACACTGAAGCTTTCTTT
CDR3: CASSPRMNTEAFF
J: TRBJ1-1
size: .
V: TRBV3-1/TRBV3-2
D: .

DNA: TGTGCCAGTAGTATAGACACTTACTACGAGCAGTACTTC
CDR3: CASSIDTYYEQYF
J: TRBJ2-7
size: .
V: TRBV19
D: .

DNA: TGCGCCAGCAGGAAAGAAGGGGATCAGCCCCAGCATTTT
CDR3: CASRKEGDQPQHF
J: TRBJ1-5
size: once
V: TRBV5-1
D: .

DNA: TGTGCCAGCAGTTACTCGGGAACTTCACCCCTCCACTTT
CDR3: CASSYSGTSPLHF
J: TRBJ1-6
size: .
V: TRBV6-5
D: .